This T cell receptor (beta chain) was identified in a study of spatial heterogeneity in lung cancer. The overall study: A consistent excess of beta-chain over alpha-chain sequences was detected. Raw sequencing reads included, on average, more than 8.5 appearances of each unique TCR and UMI combination. Broader study findings: Circulating ubiquitous expanded tumor TCRs were observed more frequently at resection than at follow-up.

The V gene's germline CDR1 is SQVTM and CDR2 ANQGSEA. The CDR3 sequence is 14 residues long. The V end lost 3 bases, the J end lost 4 bases, and 13 bases lay between the germline ends. TCRdb used MiXCR to reprocess the 5' RACE reads, holding one entry per CDR3 protein. The sample holds roughly 80,000 distinct CDR3 sequences, over 9.5% seen once. This clonotype was recorded a few times. What it binds is not known. As to time point: sample taken at primary tumor resection. The study sequenced unsorted whole RNA from tumor, nontumor lung or frozen PBMC. The donor group consisted of some 70 patients who had untreated, early-stage non-small cell lung cancer.

Sample: PBMCs, taken at surgery. The receptor's source is a male donor with early-stage non-small cell lung cancer. J is TRBJ2-1 and V is TRBV29-1; D unresolved. CDR3 DNA sequence: TGCAGCGTTGACGGGCCAGGCATTTACAATGAGCAGTTCTTC. As protein: CSVDGPGIYNEQFF.